Sequencing of this T cell receptor beta chain was carried out in a study of shared clonotypes between healthy human individuals. Only a few counts were recorded for this clone. Only CD45RO-negative cells positively selected for CCR7 counted as naive CD8 cells, so terminally differentiated effector memory CD45RA+ cells were excluded. Assay: immunoSEQ multiplex PCR; the TCRdb copy retains only in-frame clones and omits some. The table shows about 580,000 clones, with about 98% occurring only once. The CDR3 has 14 amino acids. The V gene lost 3 bases and the J gene lost 3 bases, with 9 bases spanning the gap. The germline V gene encodes CDR1 KGHSH and CDR2 LQKENI.

The sequence was obtained from a young man in good health. Sequencing was performed on naive CD8+ T cells sorted from blood. This sequence joins TRBV18 and TRBJ1-5; tentative D call: TRBD1 (5 bases). CDR3 coding DNA: TGTGCCAGCTCACCGCAGGGTTCCAATCAGCCCCAGCATTTT. Translated, it gives CASSPQGSNQPQHF.